This paragraph reports one TCR beta chain. At one boundary the junction diverges from the germline segment, which might be a read error. Primers used in a second PCR of about 6 to 11 cycles were a sample-barcoded 5' primer and a J-beta primer mix. TCRdb re-analysed the 5' RACE reads in MiXCR, keeping a single row per CDR3 protein. The sample shows 850,000 to 950,000 distinct CDR3 sequences, 29% of them seen only once. Germline values: CDR1 SGHTA, CDR2 FQGNSA. This CDR3 has 14 residues. The data were taken from a study of blood T cells in healthy people across ages. Healthy Russian Caucasian donors spanned ages about 6 to 100 years.

The chain joins TRBV7-2 to TRBJ1-4, with TRBD1 identical over 8 bases. Sequencing was performed on blood. This clonotype was sampled from a woman aged 80 or over in good health. The CDR3 bases are TGTGCCAGCAGCCTAGACAGGGGATCTGAAGAACTGTTTTTT. This codes for CASSLDRGSEELFF.